Reported below is one TCR beta chain. Its antigen is undetermined. This sample was taken from a study of shared clonotypes between healthy human individuals. Regarding the study as a whole: Tissue TCR repertoires likely differ from these blood-only repertoires. Sharing across four donors was highest in naive CD4 (approximately 5%) and lowest in memory CD8 (around 0.4%).

Splitting the CD4+ cells yielded a CD45RA+ naive subset and a CD45RA-negative memory subset. Generated by immunoSEQ multiplex PCR, the TCRdb table keeps only in-frame clones and is missing some. This sample has around 240,000 clones, with just over 65% found just once. Germline values: CDR1 SNHLY, CDR2 FYNNEI. V gave up 6 bases and J gave up 5 bases; unmatched junction bases: 9. The CDR3 contains 14 residues. This receptor was obtained from a young man in good health. Sequencing input: memory CD4+ T cells sorted from blood. Subset described: CD45RA-negative fraction. This chain connects TRBV2 to TRBJ2-5; 7 nucleotides line up with TRBD1. CDR3 residues: CASRRTQGQETQYF. CDR3 DNA: TGTGCCAGCAGAAGGACACAGGGGCAGGAGACCCAGTACTTC.